This TCR beta chain was retrieved from a study of blood T cell repertoires in COVID-19. About the study: PBMCs, B-cell-depleted T cells, or T cells provided the cDNA or gDNA that made up the material.

The CDR3 sequence is 16 residues long. V was shortened by 5 bases and J by 1 base, with 17 bases between the two germline ends. Germline V lookup: CDR1 SGHVS, CDR2 FNYEAQ. Per the original methods: Using reference gene primer amplification, nucleated cell counts were estimated. Some clones are missing from TCRdb's copy, which holds only in-frame ones; the method was immunoSEQ multiplex PCR. V and J calls and clone size are given by that table; D and trimming were obtained from the DNA. The sample consists of some 100,000 clones, 86% of them appearing once. The gene calls are TRBV7-6 and TRBJ2-5; D possibly corresponds to TRBD1 (6 bases). The sequence derives from a man in his 70s who had recovered from COVID-19. Sequencing was performed on peripheral blood. The CDR3 DNA reads TGTGCCAGCAGCACACGACCGGGACATAGCCAAGAGACCCAGTACTTC. It encodes CASSTRPGHSQETQYF.